Presented here are 24 T cell receptor beta chains from one specimen sequenced in a study of CD8 T cells in ankylosing spondylitis. TCRdb re-called the 5' RACE reads with MiXCR, one entry per CDR3 protein. The sample shows more than 150,000 distinct CDR3 sequences, around a sixth of them seen only once. Sequenced sample: blood, either unsorted or a sorted T cell fraction (not recorded which). Receptors originate from a male donor between 10 and 30 years old with ankylosing spondylitis or in good health (not recorded which).

This clonotype was picked up many times. The J gene is TRBJ1-2, the V gene TRBV29-1; a possible D gene is TRBD1 (6 bases). Germline CDR1 is SQVTM and CDR2 is ANQGSEA. This CDR3 comprises 16 residues. The V end was cut by 0 bases, the J end by 4 bases, with 18 bases between. For the CDR3, the DNA is TGCAGCGTTGAAGATCTGGGGGGCGATGCTAGCTATGGCTACACCTTC. Translated, it gives CSVEDLGGDASYGYTF.

This clonotype was found many times. The DNA of the CDR3 is TGTGCCAGCACAGATCTCAGGAGCTCCTACAATGAGCAGTTCTTC. Protein product: CASTDLRSSYNEQFF. This chain joins TRBV11-2 and TRBJ2-1; D not certain. The length of the CDR3 is 15 residues. The V end was cut by 7 bases, the J end by 0 bases, with 13 bases between. Germline CDR1 is SGHAT and CDR2 is FQNNGV.

This clonotype was detected ten times or more. The chain joins TRBV19 to TRBJ1-5; possible D gene TRBD1, 5 bases. Trimming removed 10 bases at V and 4 bases at J, with 14 bases between. Germline CDR1 and CDR2: LNHDA and SQIVND (reference sequence). The CDR3 is 13 amino acids. The CDR3, as DNA: TGTGCCACCTCCCCGGGACTTAATCAGCCCCAGCATTTT. It is translated as CATSPGLNQPQHF.

The chain couples TRBV15 to TRBJ1-4, with TRBD1 identical over 7 bases. Germline V CDR1 and CDR2: LNHNV, YYDKDF (reference sequence). This CDR3 is 19 amino acids long. J gave up 0 bases and V 2 bases, and 12 bases lay outside the gene matches. The chain's CDR3 is CATSRWPGTAFATNEKLFF. In DNA form, the CDR3 reads TGTGCCACCAGCAGATGGCCGGGGACAGCCTTTGCAACTAATGAAAAACTGTTTTTT. Complete variable domain (other parts from reference TRBV15 and TRBJ1-4): DAMVIQNPRYQVTQFGKPVTLSCSQTLNHNVMYWYQQKSSQAPKLLFHYYDKDFNNEADTPDNFQSRRPNTSFCFLDIRSPGLGDTAMYLCATSRWPGTAFATNEKLFFGSGTQLSVL.

Many counts were recorded for this clonotype. V gene TRBV19 combines with J gene TRBJ2-3; tentatively, D is TRBD1 (6 bases). CDR3 length: 14 amino acids. Germline CDR1 LNHDA, CDR2 SQIVND (reference sequence). The V end lost 1 base, the J end lost 2 bases, and 7 bases lay between the germline ends. The CDR3 DNA is TGTGCCAGTAGTATAGCGGGACACACAGATACGCAGTATTTT. This gives the protein CASSIAGHTDTQYF.

This clonotype has more than one count but fewer than ten. The rearrangement links TRBV29-1 to TRBJ2-1, with 8 bases that match TRBD1. There are 11 residues in the CDR3. Germline V lookup: CDR1 SQVTM, CDR2 ANQGSEA. After removal of 8 bases from V and 4 bases from J, the junction contained 1 base not matched to a gene. This CDR3 is CSTGGYNEQFF. The CDR3 nucleotides read TGCAGCACAGGGGGATACAATGAGCAGTTCTTC.

V is TRBV27 and J is TRBJ2-1; TRBD2 agrees at 11 bases. The germline gives CDR1 MNHEY, CDR2 SMNVEV (reference sequence). The CDR3 covers 16 residues. The trim removed 2 bases at V and 4 bases at J, leaving 4 bases unmatched. CDR3 sequence reads: CASSLGVAGGYNEQFF. The CDR3 DNA sequence: TGTGCCAGCAGTTTAGGAGTAGCGGGAGGGTACAATGAGCAGTTCTTC.

This clonotype was found many times. The V call is TRBV24-1, the J call TRBJ2-1; no clear D. Germline loops: CDR1 KGHDR, CDR2 SFDVKD. The CDR3 has 17 amino acids. The V end lost 0 bases, the J end lost 5 bases, and 16 bases lay between the germline ends. In DNA form, the CDR3 reads TGTGCCACCAGTGATTTGTCGGCAGCGAATCTTAACAATGAGCAGTTCTTC. Amino acid sequence: CATSDLSAANLNNEQFF.

The chain joins TRBV28 to TRBJ2-6, with 12 bases lining up with TRBD1. After removal of 8 bases from V and 4 bases from J, the junction contained 15 bases not matched to a gene. This CDR3 comprises 19 residues. CDR1 and CDR2 from the germline V gene are MDHEN and SYDVKM. The CDR3 region is CASFSPTGTGGAGANVLTF. The CDR3 bases are TGTGCCAGCTTCTCGCCAACCGGGACAGGGGGCGCGGGGGCCAACGTCCTGACTTTC. Based on the CDR3 plus reference TRBV28 and TRBJ2-6, the full variable domain is DVKVTQSSRYLVKRTGEKVFLECVQDMDHENMFWYRQDPGLGLRLIYFSYDVKMKEKGDIPEGYSVSREKKERFSLILESASTNQTSMYLCASFSPTGTGGAGANVLTFGAGSRLTVL.

Remarks on this clonotype: A read error may be the cause here, since a much bigger clone is one base away. The chain carries TRBV20-1 and TRBJ1-1; D is possibly TRBD1 (5 bases). The CDR3 contains 12 residues. Trimming removed 3 bases at V and 6 bases at J, with 11 bases between. The germline gives CDR1 DFQATT, CDR2 SNEGSKA (reference sequence). The chain's CDR3 is CSARSGDPEAFF. The CDR3, as DNA: TGCAGTGCTAGGTCCGGGGACCCTGAAGCTTTCTTT.

V gene TRBV20-1 combines with J gene TRBJ1-4; possible D gene TRBD1, 5 bases. The V end was cut by 1 base, the J end by 7 bases, with 7 bases between. CDR1 is DFQATT, CDR2 SNEGSKA, per germline (reference sequence). This CDR3 has 12 amino acids. The CDR3 protein is CSARVGREKLFF. CDR3 nucleotide sequence: TGCAGTGCTAGAGTGGGGCGTGAAAAACTGTTTTTT.

This clonotype was seen repeatedly, ten times or more. The rearrangement joins TRBV7-3 to TRBJ2-7; 14 bases match TRBD2. This CDR3 has 16 amino acids. The V gene's germline CDR1 is SGHTA and CDR2 FQGTGA. After removal of 5 bases from V and 3 bases from J, the junction contained 6 bases not matched to a gene. CDR3 amino acids: CASSPEGTSGSYEQYF. CDR3 DNA sequence: TGTGCCAGCAGCCCCGAAGGGACTAGCGGGAGCTACGAGCAGTACTTC.

This chain's CDR3 is CASGAGTYSYNEQFF. CDR3 DNA sequence: TGTGCTAGTGGAGCCGGGACTTACTCCTACAATGAGCAGTTCTTC. This chain connects TRBV12-5 to TRBJ2-1, with D perhaps matching TRBD2 (6 bases). Between the trimmed V and J ends, which lost 6 bases and 0 bases, there was a span of 12 bases. CDR3 length equals 15 residues. Germline-derived CDR1 and CDR2 are LGHNT and FRNRAP. The full variable domain, rest sourced from reference TRBV12-5 and TRBJ2-1, is DARVTQTPRHKVTEMGQEVTMRCQPILGHNTVFWYRQTMMQGLELLAYFRNRAPLDDSGMPKDRFSAEMPDATLATLKIQPSEPRDSAVYFCASGAGTYSYNEQFFGPGTRLTVL.

This clonotype occurred many times. This chain joins TRBV6-2 or TRBV6-3 and TRBJ2-3; D gene ambiguous. Germline V gene data show CDR1 as MNHEY and CDR2 as SVGEGT. The V and J ends lost 5 bases and 6 bases respectively, with 12 bases between them. The CDR3 has 13 residues. Here the CDR3 DNA reads TGTGCCAGCAGTCAACTATGGTTGGATACGCAGTATTTT. Its translation is CASSQLWLDTQYF.

This clonotype was observed many times. This rearrangement joins TRBV27 to TRBJ2-7; weak D call: TRBD2 (5 bases). Per the germline V gene, CDR1 is MNHEY and CDR2 is SMNVEV (reference sequence). With 6 bases removed from V and 0 bases from J, the gap between germline ends came to 15 bases. The CDR3 sequence is 15 residues long. The CDR3 sequence: CASRFILGSSYEQYF. Here the CDR3 DNA reads TGTGCCAGCAGATTTATACTGGGGAGCTCCTACGAGCAGTACTTC.

This sequence joins TRBV6-5 and TRBJ1-2, with unresolved D. The CDR3 has 13 residues. Germline CDR1 and CDR2: MNHEY and SVGAGI. Trimming removed 7 bases from V and 3 bases from J, with 12 bases in between. As DNA, the CDR3 is TGTGCCAGCACAAGGGCGGGCGACTATGGCTACACCTTC. Residues: CASTRAGDYGYTF.

This clonotype showed up many times. The rearrangement uses TRBV7-8 and TRBJ2-3, with D hard to call. Germline assignment: CDR1 SGHVS and CDR2 FQNEAQ. The CDR3 consists of 18 residues. The germline V and J ends were trimmed by 5 bases and 1 base, with 22 bases remaining between them. CDR3 protein: CASSRNRAFIHGTDTQYF. DNA for the CDR3: TGTGCCAGCAGCCGTAACCGGGCCTTCATACATGGCACAGATACGCAGTATTTT.

V gene TRBV19 combines with J gene TRBJ2-7; 12 bases line up with TRBD2. Germline V lookup: CDR1 LNHDA, CDR2 SQIVND (reference sequence). The length of the CDR3 is 22 residues. The J segment lost 7 bases and the V segment lost 3 bases, leaving 28 bases of the junction unmatched. The CDR3 spells CASSIVRPVLLAGGPRYEEQYV. The CDR3 coding sequence is TGTGCCAGTAGTATCGTCCGCCCGGTACTACTAGCGGGAGGTCCTCGCTACGAGGAGCAGTACGTC.

The sample holds many counts of this clonotype. J is TRBJ2-4 and V is TRBV6-5, with D perhaps matching TRBD2 (6 bases). This CDR3 has 16 amino acids. Trimming cost V 5 bases and J 0 bases, with 14 bases left between them. The germline CDR1 and CDR2 sequences are MNHEY and SVGAGI. The CDR3 bases are TGTGCCAGCAGTCCCTCCGAGCGGGTAGCCAAAAACATTCAGTACTTC. Protein sequence: CASSPSERVAKNIQYF.

This clonotype was picked up a small number of times. The gene calls are TRBV7-2 and TRBJ2-1; a possible D gene is TRBD1 (5 bases). The CDR3 is 13 residues long. Trimming cost V 5 bases and J 11 bases, with 16 bases left between them. The V gene's germline CDR1 is SGHTA and CDR2 FQGNSA. The CDR3 nucleotides read TGTGCCAGCAGCCTAGGGGAATGGACACAGCAGTTCTTC. Translation: CASSLGEWTQQFF.

This clonotype was seen ten or more times. This chain links TRBV3-1 with TRBJ1-1; D perhaps matches TRBD1 (5 bases). CDR3 length: 13 amino acids. Deletions cut 7 bases from V and 5 bases from J, with 14 bases between. Germline CDR1 is LGHDT and CDR2 is YNNKEL (reference sequence). The DNA for the CDR3 is TGTGCCAGCACCACCGGGGGTTTAACTGAAGCTTTCTTT. It encodes CASTTGGLTEAFF.

Ten or more counts support this clonotype. CDR3 region: CASSPSRRREQYF. The CDR3 DNA sequence: TGTGCCAGCAGCCCCAGTCGGCGGAGAGAGCAGTACTTC. The V call is TRBV12-3 or TRBV12-4, the J call TRBJ2-7; D remains ambiguous. The CDR3 is 13 amino acids. The V end lost 6 bases, the J end lost 7 bases, and 16 bases lay between the germline ends.

This clonotype was seen at least ten times. CDR3 sequence reads: CASGLATAFTGANVLTF. CDR3 coding DNA: TGTGCTAGTGGTTTGGCGACCGCGTTTACTGGGGCCAACGTCCTGACTTTC. The chain uses TRBV12-5 and TRBJ2-6; D unclear. CDR3 size: 17 residues. The V gene lost 1 base and the J gene lost 2 bases, with 12 bases spanning the gap. CDR1 is LGHNT and CDR2 is FRNRAP in the germline V gene.

This clonotype was observed at least ten times. J is TRBJ2-7 and V is TRBV20-1; maybe TRBD2 (6 bases). Germline loops: CDR1 DFQATT, CDR2 SNEGSKA (reference sequence). This CDR3 is 13 amino acids long. Trimming took 0 bases from V and 2 from J, leaving 8 bases between them. For the CDR3, the DNA is TGCAGTGCTAGAGATCGGACTACCTACGAGCAGTACGTC. Translated: CSARDRTTYEQYV.